A selection of T cell receptor beta chains follows, all from one sample in a study of CD8 T cells in ankylosing spondylitis. TCRdb processed the 5' RACE reads anew with MiXCR; each CDR3 protein has one entry. The sample contains about 390,000 distinct CDR3 sequences, approximately 20% of which appear only once. Source material: blood, either unsorted or a sorted T cell fraction (not recorded which). These receptors originate from a male donor with ankylosing spondylitis. Both conserved end residues are part of each CDR3. Each record gives: D gene, clone size, J gene, V gene, CDR3 protein, CDR3 DNA. The D gene is left open where the match is weak. Clone size is shown for a subset of rows, as once, few, many or a class of expanded clone.

NA	NA	TRBJ1-5	TRBV20-1	CSATQGYGGDWGDQPQHF	TGCAGTGCTACCCAGGGGTACGGGGGCGACTGGGGCGATCAGCCCCAGCATTTT
TRBD1	NA	TRBJ1-1	TRBV6-1	CASSKGQTNTEAFF	TGTGCCAGCAGTAAGGGACAGACGAACACTGAAGCTTTCTTT
NA	NA	TRBJ2-1	TRBV29-1	CSVAPEWEQFF	TGCAGCGTTGCCCCGGAGTGGGAGCAGTTCTTC
NA	NA	TRBJ2-6	TRBV5-1	CASSSNGVRLSGANVLTF	TGCGCCAGCAGCTCCAACGGGGTGCGTCTTAGTGGGGCCAACGTCCTGACTTTC
TRBD2	NA	TRBJ2-5	TRBV28	CASSSWTSGGGQETQYF	TGTGCCAGCAGCAGCTGGACTAGCGGGGGGGGCCAAGAGACCCAGTACTTC
NA	few	TRBJ1-5	TRBV7-9	CASSLGGGYQPQHF	TGTGCCAGCAGCTTAGGGGGGGGTTATCAGCCCCAGCATTTT
NA	NA	TRBJ2-5	TRBV27	CASSPQVKLETQYF	TGTGCCAGCAGTCCCCAGGTCAAACTAGAGACCCAGTACTTC
NA	few	TRBJ2-1	TRBV5-5	CASLPAGADEQFF	TGTGCCAGCCTCCCGGCGGGGGCCGATGAGCAGTTCTTC
NA	few	TRBJ1-4	TRBV5-1	CASSTDGAGEKLFF	TGCGCCAGCAGCACCGACGGGGCAGGCGAAAAACTGTTTTTT
NA	many	TRBJ2-5	TRBV28	CASRAGGEETQYF	TGTGCCAGCAGGGCAGGGGGGGAAGAGACCCAGTACTTC
NA	NA	TRBJ2-5	TRBV7-8	CASSLLGAGGIEETQYF	TGTGCCAGCAGCTTGCTGGGCGCAGGGGGGATAGAAGAGACCCAGTACTTC
NA	NA	TRBJ2-7	TRBV30	CAWSVVGALYEQYF	TGTGCCTGGAGTGTAGTTGGAGCTCTCTACGAGCAGTACTTC
TRBD2	few	TRBJ2-1	TRBV19	CASSPLRTSGRAWNEQFF	TGTGCCAGTAGTCCCCTCCGGACTAGCGGGAGGGCTTGGAATGAGCAGTTCTTC
NA	NA	TRBJ2-3	TRBV7-9	CASSRTVSTDTQYF	TGTGCCAGCAGCCGGACAGTAAGCACAGATACGCAGTATTTT
NA	NA	TRBJ1-4	TRBV6-5	CASSYSFGTGDFREKLFF	TGTGCCAGCAGTTACTCCTTCGGGACGGGGGATTTTAGAGAAAAACTGTTTTTT
NA	NA	TRBJ1-1	TRBV6-1	CASSDGYTEAFF	TGTGCCAGCAGCGACGGATACACTGAAGCTTTCTTT
NA	NA	TRBJ2-5	TRBV25-1	CASSEYRTEETQYF	TGTGCCAGCAGTGAATACAGGACAGAAGAGACCCAGTACTTC
NA	few	TRBJ1-1	TRBV20-1	CSANRVPNTEAFF	TGCAGTGCCAACAGGGTCCCGAACACTGAAGCTTTCTTT
NA	NA	TRBJ2-3	TRBV27	CASGRINGWDTQYF	TGTGCCAGCGGAAGGATAAACGGTTGGGATACGCAGTATTTT
NA	NA	TRBJ2-7	TRBV12-3/TRBV12-4	CASGLGLTGSGSYEQYF	TGTGCCAGCGGCCTTGGCCTCACAGGTTCGGGGTCCTACGAGCAGTACTTC
NA	few	TRBJ2-5	TRBV15	CATATGLETQYF	TGTGCCACTGCAACTGGATTAGAGACCCAGTACTTC
TRBD1	few	TRBJ2-2	TRBV10-3	CAISDRQGTGELFF	TGTGCCATCAGCGACCGACAGGGCACCGGGGAGCTGTTTTTT
NA	NA	TRBJ2-6	TRBV10-3	CAISGTGGANVLTF	TGTGCCATCAGTGGGACTGGTGGGGCCAACGTCCTGACTTTC
TRBD2	few	TRBJ2-4	TRBV10-3	CAISVAGGSKNIQYF	TGTGCCATCAGCGTAGCGGGAGGGTCCAAAAACATTCAGTACTTC
NA	NA	TRBJ2-7	TRBV19	CASSITGKPQQYF	TGTGCCAGTAGTATTACAGGGAAACCCCAGCAGTACTTC
TRBD1	NA	TRBJ2-2	TRBV7-3	CASSAKAGTVSRELFF	TGTGCCAGCAGCGCCAAAGCCGGGACAGTGTCTAGAGAGCTGTTTTTT
TRBD2	NA	TRBJ2-1	TRBV20-1	CSASDTSGTRDEQFF	TGCAGTGCTAGCGATACTAGCGGAACTAGGGATGAGCAGTTCTTC